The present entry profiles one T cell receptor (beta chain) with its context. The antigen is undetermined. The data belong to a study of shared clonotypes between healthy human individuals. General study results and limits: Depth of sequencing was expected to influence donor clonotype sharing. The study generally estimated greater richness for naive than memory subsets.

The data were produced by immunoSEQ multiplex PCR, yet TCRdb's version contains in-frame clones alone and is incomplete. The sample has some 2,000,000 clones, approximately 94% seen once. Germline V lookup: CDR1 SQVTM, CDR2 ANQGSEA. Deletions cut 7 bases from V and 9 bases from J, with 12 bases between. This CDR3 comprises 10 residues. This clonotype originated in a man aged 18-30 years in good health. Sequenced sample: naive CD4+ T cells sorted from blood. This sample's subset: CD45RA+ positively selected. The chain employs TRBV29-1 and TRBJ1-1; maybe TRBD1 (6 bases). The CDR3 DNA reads TGCAGCGCATCTACAGGGAAAGCTTTCTTT. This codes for CSASTGKAFF.